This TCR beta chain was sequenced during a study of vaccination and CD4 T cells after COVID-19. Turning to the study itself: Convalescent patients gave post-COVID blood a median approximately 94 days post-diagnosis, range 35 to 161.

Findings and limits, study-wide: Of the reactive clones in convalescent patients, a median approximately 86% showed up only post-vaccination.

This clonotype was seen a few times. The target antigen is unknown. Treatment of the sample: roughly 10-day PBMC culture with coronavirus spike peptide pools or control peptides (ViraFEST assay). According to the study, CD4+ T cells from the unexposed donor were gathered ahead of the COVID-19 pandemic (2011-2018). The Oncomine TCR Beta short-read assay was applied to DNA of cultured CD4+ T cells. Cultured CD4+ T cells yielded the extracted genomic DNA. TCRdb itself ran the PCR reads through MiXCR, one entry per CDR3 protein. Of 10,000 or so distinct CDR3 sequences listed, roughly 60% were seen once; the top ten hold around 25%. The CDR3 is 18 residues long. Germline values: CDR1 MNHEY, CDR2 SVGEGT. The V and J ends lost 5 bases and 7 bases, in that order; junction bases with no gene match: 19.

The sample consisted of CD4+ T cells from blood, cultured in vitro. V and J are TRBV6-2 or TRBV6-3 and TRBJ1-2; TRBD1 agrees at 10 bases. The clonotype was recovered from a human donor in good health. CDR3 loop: CASSGFRDRGPFGRGYTF. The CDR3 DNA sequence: TGTGCCAGCAGTGGATTCCGGGACAGGGGACCTTTTGGACGTGGCTACACCTTC.